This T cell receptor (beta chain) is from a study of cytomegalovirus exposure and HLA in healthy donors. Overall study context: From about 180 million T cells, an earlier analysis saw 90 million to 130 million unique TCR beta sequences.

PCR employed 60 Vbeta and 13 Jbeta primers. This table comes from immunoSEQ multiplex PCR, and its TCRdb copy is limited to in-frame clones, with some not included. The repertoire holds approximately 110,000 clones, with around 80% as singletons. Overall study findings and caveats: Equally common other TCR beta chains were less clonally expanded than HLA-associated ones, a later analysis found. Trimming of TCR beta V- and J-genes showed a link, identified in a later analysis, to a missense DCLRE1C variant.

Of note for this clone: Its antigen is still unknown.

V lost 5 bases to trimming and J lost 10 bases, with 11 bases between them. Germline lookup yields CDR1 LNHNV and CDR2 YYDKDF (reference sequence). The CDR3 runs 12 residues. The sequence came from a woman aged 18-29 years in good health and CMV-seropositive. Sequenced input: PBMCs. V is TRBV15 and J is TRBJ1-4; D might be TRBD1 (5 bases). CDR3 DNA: TGTGCCACCAGCGGGGGGGGACCAAAACTGTTTTTT. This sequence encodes CATSGGGPKLFF.